The rows below give T cell receptor beta chains drawn from one sample of a study of T-cell memory formation after mild COVID-19. TCRdb reprocessed the 5' RACE reads with MiXCR, giving one entry per CDR3 protein. The data contain roughly 110,000 distinct CDR3 sequences, about an eighth of them singletons. The source material was PBMCs or a T cell subset sorted from them (not recorded which). The receptors originated from an adult woman who had mild COVID-19 (a few samples of this study predate the infection). Cell type and time point are not known. Both conserved end residues are part of each CDR3. The D gene is left open where the match is weak. Clone sizes are given selectively: once, few, many, or a class where the clone is expanded.

13 few TRBJ2-1 - TRBV5-5 TGTGCCAGCAGCCTCGGGACACCCAATGAGCAGTTCTTC CASSLGTPNEQFF
16 few TRBJ2-1 TRBD2 TRBV29-1 TGCAGCGTTGCGGGGGGATCGGGTAGACCGAACAATGAGCAGTTCTTC CSVAGGSGRPNNEQFF
14 - TRBJ2-1 - TRBV11-2 TGTGCCAGCAGCTTAGGCGGGGGCCAATATGAGCAGTTCTTC CASSLGGGQYEQFF
15 - TRBJ2-1 TRBD1 TRBV11-1 TGTGCCAGCAGCGACCAGGGGGCTCGGAGCAATGAGCAGTTCTTC CASSDQGARSNEQFF
14 - TRBJ2-2 - TRBV27 TGTGCCAGCAGTTCTTACTTGAACACCGGGGAGCTGTTTTTT CASSSYLNTGELFF
13 - TRBJ2-2 - TRBV7-9 TGTGCCAGCAGTCAGGCTGTCACCGGGGAGCTGTTTTTT CASSQAVTGELFF
19 - TRBJ2-7 TRBD1 TRBV29-1 TGCAGCGTTCCAAGAGATCCATTGTCCGGGACAGAGCCCCACCAAGAGCAGTACTTC CSVPRDPLSGTEPHQEQYF
15 many TRBJ2-4 TRBD1 TRBV19 TGTGCCAGTAGTAGGGGACAGGGGGCAATGGGCATTCAGTACTTC CASSRGQGAMGIQYF
15 - TRBJ2-5 - TRBV4-1 TGCGCCAGCAGCCCCGTATCAGAGGGGGAAGAAACCCAGTACTTC CASSPVSEGEETQYF
12 few TRBJ1-3 TRBD1 TRBV15 TGTGCCACCAGCAGAGGGGACAGGAATATATATTTT CATSRGDRNIYF
16 - TRBJ2-7 - TRBV7-9 TGTGCCAGCAGCTCCCCGCGGCGGTTTAGGGGAGACGAGCAGTACTTC CASSSPRRFRGDEQYF
13 many TRBJ2-7 - TRBV29-1 TGCAGCGTTGAACACGGAGGTGCCTACGAGCAGTACTTC CSVEHGGAYEQYF
17 few TRBJ2-7 TRBD2 TRBV20-1 TGCAGTGCTAGAGAAACTAGCGGGGGGATTAGTATCTACGAGCAGTACTTC CSARETSGGISIYEQYF
17 few TRBJ2-3 TRBD2 TRBV7-9 TGTGCCAGCAGCTTCAGGACTAGCGGGGAACGCACAGATACGCAGTATTTT CASSFRTSGERTDTQYF
16 - TRBJ2-3 - TRBV24-1 TGTGCCACCAGTGATTCTCCGGGCTTGTGGGCAGATACGCAGTATTTT CATSDSPGLWADTQYF
14 many TRBJ1-1 - TRBV15 TGTGCCACCGCCTTGGATGAGGGGAGGACTGAAGCTTTCTTT CATALDEGRTEAFF
9 few TRBJ2-5 - TRBV20-1 TGCACTCGGAGGGAGACCCAGTACTTC CTRRETQYF
15 - TRBJ2-1 TRBD1 TRBV4-3 TGCGCCAGCAGCCAGGGGACAGGGGAGAACAATGAGCAGTTCTTC CASSQGTGENNEQFF
15 few TRBJ1-1 TRBD1 TRBV11-2 TGTGCCAGCAGTTCCGGGACAGGGGTGGGCACTGAAGCTTTCTTT CASSSGTGVGTEAFF
15 - TRBJ1-5 TRBD1 TRBV4-3 TGCGCCAGCAGCCAAGATGGACAGGCCCCTCAGCCCCAGCATTTT CASSQDGQAPQPQHF
14 - TRBJ2-1 - TRBV4-3 TGCGCCAGCAGCCAAGAGGACCCCAAGTGGGAGCAGTTCTTC CASSQEDPKWEQFF
12 - TRBJ2-1 - TRBV20-1 TGCAGTGCTAGAGATACAGGGAATGAGCAGTTCTTC CSARDTGNEQFF